Listed here are 2 T cell receptor beta chains from one sample, sequenced in a study of Graves' ophthalmopathy and Graves' hyperthyroidism. RNA transcripts provided the template for amplifying TCR beta CDR3 regions. Following a first-round RT-PCR that used HTBI primers, a second-round multiplex PCR was carried out. Each CDR3 protein gets one entry after TCRdb re-called the multiplex PCR reads with MiXCR. The table shows over a million distinct CDR3 sequences, with roughly two fifths occurring only once. The source material was peripheral blood or thyroid tissue (not recorded which). The source is an adult man with Graves' hyperthyroidism.

This clonotype was detected ten times or more. The chain recombines TRBV2 with TRBJ1-6; the D gene is possibly TRBD1 (6 bases). V lost 3 bases and J 9 bases, leaving 12 bases between the germline ends. The CDR3 runs 14 residues. CDR1 is SNHLY and CDR2 is FYNNEI in the germline V gene. CDR3 nucleotide sequence: TGTGCCAGCAGTGACAGGGGCAAGAGTTCACCCCTCCACTTT. Protein product: CASSDRGKSSPLHF.

Comment on this clonotype: This may arise from a read error, as a much more abundant clone is one base away. The J gene is TRBJ2-7, the V gene TRBV6-5; a weak D match, TRBD2 (5 bases). CDR3 length: 13 amino acids. The germline V gene has CDR1 MNHEY and CDR2 SVGAGI. The CDR3 region is CASSYGSTYEHYF. The CDR3 DNA follows: TGTGCCAGCAGTTACGGGAGTACCTACGAGCATTACTTC.